Below, 17 T cell receptor beta chains from the same sample are listed, as sequenced in a study of blood T cell repertoires in COVID-19. Assay: immunoSEQ multiplex PCR; the TCRdb copy retains only in-frame clones and omits some. Of 150,000 or so clones listed, 88% are singletons. Sequenced input: peripheral blood. The receptors were sampled from a man aged 55-75 years with acute or convalescent COVID-19.

This clone was seen a few times. The genes are TRBV14 and TRBJ2-7, with 9 bases that match TRBD1. CDR1 is SGHDN and CDR2 is FVKESK in the germline V gene. Trimming removed 6 bases from V and 5 bases from J; junction bases left unmatched: 8. This CDR3 contains 14 residues. The CDR3 here is CASSPGTGRDEQYV. The CDR3 DNA sequence: TGTGCCAGCAGTCCAGGGACAGGGCGGGACGAGCAGTACGTC.

The rearrangement links TRBV11-2 to TRBJ2-2; 8 nucleotides line up with TRBD1. Trimming removed 5 bases from V and 4 bases from J; junction bases left unmatched: 9. Looked up from germline, CDR1 is SGHAT and CDR2 is FQNNGV. The CDR3 extends over 16 amino acids. The CDR3 spells CASSPLGQVGTGELFF. The CDR3 bases are TGTGCCAGCAGCCCGTTGGGACAGGTTGGCACCGGGGAGCTGTTTTTT. The whole variable domain, filled in from reference TRBV11-2 and TRBJ2-2, reads EAGVAQSPRYKIIEKRQSVAFWCNPISGHATLYWYQQILGQGPKLLIQFQNNGVVDDSQLPKDRFSAERLKGVDSTLKIQPAKLEDSAVYLCASSPLGQVGTGELFFGEGSRLTVL.

V and J are TRBV5-1 and TRBJ2-2; TRBD2 might be the D (6 bases). The CDR3 length is 15 residues. CDR1 SGHRS and CDR2 YFSETQ come from the germline V gene. V lost 4 bases and J lost 6, with 16 bases in between. The CDR3 here is CASSRGRTGPGELFF. Here the CDR3 DNA reads TGCGCCAGCAGCCGGGGGAGAACTGGTCCCGGGGAGCTGTTTTTT.

V is TRBV3-1 (or the pseudogene TRBV3-2) and J is TRBJ1-1; D not resolved. The CDR3 has 13 residues. Between the trimmed V and J ends, which lost 1 base and 3 bases, there was a span of 6 bases. CDR1 LGHDT and CDR2 YNNKEL come from the germline V gene (reference sequence). CDR3 sequence (DNA): TGTGCCAGCAGCCAAGCACTCGACACTGAAGCTTTCTTT. Its protein product is CASSQALDTEAFF.

The genes are TRBV7-2 and TRBJ2-7, with D uncertain. V lost 5 bases and J 3 bases, leaving 8 bases between the germline ends. This CDR3 region has 12 residues. The germline gives CDR1 SGHTA, CDR2 FQGNSA. The DNA of the CDR3 is TGTGCCAGCAGCACAATTTTCTACGAGCAGTACTTC. It codes for CASSTIFYEQYF.

V is TRBV12-5 and J is TRBJ2-2; 7 bases fit TRBD2. Germline V gene data show CDR1 as LGHNT and CDR2 as FRNRAP. V gave up 5 bases and J gave up 1 base; unmatched junction bases: 13. This CDR3 has 18 residues. The CDR3 region is CASGGGWSGAMNTGELFF. The DNA for the CDR3 is TGTGCTAGTGGTGGGGGATGGAGCGGGGCTATGAACACCGGGGAGCTGTTTTTT.

This chain uses TRBV7-9 with TRBJ2-7, with unresolved D. Germline V gives CDR1 SEHNR, CDR2 FQNEAQ (reference sequence). Trimming left V 1 base short and J 1 base short, with 8 bases between. The CDR3 loop spans 14 amino acids. The CDR3 loop is CASSLGYSSYEQYV. CDR3 nucleotide sequence: TGTGCCAGCAGCTTAGGTTACAGTTCCTACGAGCAGTACGTC.

The chain joins TRBV18 to TRBJ2-3; possible D gene TRBD1, 6 bases. V shed 2 bases and J shed 4 bases, with 7 bases lying between them. CDR3 length equals 13 residues. From germline, CDR1 is KGHSH and CDR2 LQKENI. The CDR3 spells CASSPGTSDTQYF. CDR3 bases: TGTGCCAGCTCACCAGGGACATCAGATACGCAGTATTTT.

The rearrangement uses TRBV27 and TRBJ1-2, with a possible D match to TRBD1 (5 bases). Germline V gene sequence: CDR1 MNHEY, CDR2 SMNVEV (reference sequence). The CDR3 is 12 amino acids. Between the trimmed V and J ends, which lost 5 bases and 11 bases, there was a span of 15 bases. The DNA of the CDR3 is TGTGCCAGCAGTCCAATCACAGGAACGTACACCTTC. Encoded protein: CASSPITGTYTF.

The V gene is TRBV30, the J gene TRBJ2-1; TRBD2 agrees at 12 bases. This CDR3 has 15 amino acids. Per germline, CDR1 GTSNPN and CDR2 SVGIG (reference sequence). Trimming cost V 1 base and J 7 bases; bases outside gene matches: 5. The CDR3 here is CAWSAGLAGGNEQFF. CDR3 DNA sequence: TGTGCCTGGAGTGCGGGACTAGCGGGCGGGAATGAGCAGTTCTTC.

The chain uses TRBV6-6 and TRBJ1-3; D remains ambiguous. V lost 0 bases and J 13 bases, leaving 16 bases between the germline ends. Per germline, CDR1 MNHNY and CDR2 SVGAGI (reference sequence). The CDR3 runs 14 residues. The CDR3 loop reads CASSYSVTGPAIYF. In nucleotides, the CDR3 is TGTGCCAGCAGTTACTCGGTTACGGGTCCTGCGATATATTTT.

Only one count was recorded for this clone. V usage is TRBV5-8 and J usage is TRBJ1-3; 8 bases map to TRBD1. CDR1 and CDR2 (germline): SGHTS, YDEGEE. Unmatched junction bases numbered 6, after V lost 1 base and J lost 0 bases. CDR3 length equals 17 residues. The CDR3 sequence is CASSLKGTGLSGNTIYF. Here the CDR3 DNA reads TGTGCCAGCAGCTTGAAAGGGACAGGTCTCTCTGGAAACACCATATATTTT. Full variable domain (remainder filled in from reference TRBV5-8 and TRBJ1-3): EAGVTQSPTHLIKTRGQQATLRCSPISGHTSVYWYQQALGLGLQFLLWYDEGEERNRGNFPPRFSGRQFPNYSSELNVNALELEDSALYLCASSLKGTGLSGNTIYFGEGSWLTVV.

The CDR3 DNA follows: TGCGCCAGCAGCGCAGACAGCTCTGGAAACACCATATATTTT. Translation: CASSADSSGNTIYF. This chain links TRBV5-1 with TRBJ1-3; possibly TRBD1 for D (5 bases). This CDR3 is 14 amino acids long. Germline CDR1 SGHRS, CDR2 YFSETQ. Trimming removed 4 bases at V and 0 bases at J, with 8 bases between.

V and J are TRBV24-1 and TRBJ2-2; 7 positions match TRBD2. The CDR3 is 16 residues long. Germline V lookup: CDR1 KGHDR, CDR2 SFDVKD. V dropped 4 bases and J dropped 2; count of bases not matched to a gene: 6. CDR3: CATSEYREVNTGELFF. The CDR3 DNA follows: TGTGCCACCAGTGAGTACCGGGAGGTTAACACCGGGGAGCTGTTTTTT.

The chain uses TRBV7-3 and TRBJ2-1; D unresolved. V was trimmed by 5 bases and J by 5 bases, leaving 10 bases between them. The length of the CDR3 is 13 residues. CDR1 is SGHTA, CDR2 FQGTGA, per germline. The CDR3: CASSPGPNNEQFF. Here the CDR3 DNA reads TGTGCCAGCAGCCCTGGGCCCAACAATGAGCAGTTCTTC. The whole variable domain, filled in from reference TRBV7-3 and TRBJ2-1, reads GAGVSQTPSNKVTEKGKYVELRCDPISGHTALYWYRQSLGQGPEFLIYFQGTGAADDSGLPNDRFFAVRPEGSVSTLKIQRTERGDSAVYLCASSPGPNNEQFFGPGTRLTVL.

This chain joins TRBV10-3 and TRBJ2-5; the D is unclear. The CDR3 is 14 amino acids. Germline CDR1 is ENHRY and CDR2 is SYGVKD. Trimming removed 4 bases from V and 5 bases from J, with 14 bases in between. The CDR3 DNA reads TGTGCCATCAGTGGACCAATGGTCGGGGAGACCCAGTACTTC. Its translation: CAISGPMVGETQYF.

V is TRBV10-3 and J is TRBJ1-2; no firm D call. Trimming took off 0 bases at V and 8 bases at J, with 10 bases between the two ends. The CDR3 runs to 13 residues. The germline gives CDR1 ENHRY, CDR2 SYGVKD. The CDR3 here is CAISESMAGGYTF. The CDR3 DNA sequence: TGTGCCATCAGTGAGTCAATGGCGGGAGGCTACACCTTC.